Each of the 23 T cell receptor beta chains below was sequenced from the same sample in a study of cytomegalovirus exposure and HLA in healthy donors. The PCR used 60 Vbeta and 13 Jbeta primers. Produced via immunoSEQ multiplex PCR; TCRdb's table is partial and in-frame only. The sample contains about 250,000 clones, under 80% of which appear only once. Sample: PBMCs. These receptors came from a female donor in good health and CMV-seronegative.

In its sample, this clone was seen a few times. V and J are TRBV29-1 and TRBJ2-7; D is unresolved. Between the trimmed V and J ends, which lost 2 bases and 3 bases, there was a span of 11 bases. CDR3 length equals 13 residues. The germline V gene encodes CDR1 SQVTM and CDR2 ANQGSEA. The CDR3 DNA sequence: TGCAGCGTTGAATCGGAGTTTGGCTACGAGCAGTACTTC. Encoded protein: CSVESEFGYEQYF.

The J gene is TRBJ1-2, the V gene TRBV27; 9 positions agree with TRBD1. The CDR3 sequence is 16 residues long. CDR1 is MNHEY, CDR2 SMNVEV, per germline (reference sequence). V was clipped by 7 bases and J by 5 bases; unmatched bases: 14. The CDR3 loop is CASTRTGARSSYGYTF. The CDR3 DNA follows: TGTGCCAGCACCCGGACAGGGGCCCGCTCTTCGTATGGCTACACCTTC.

The table lists this clone with a few counts. V is TRBV5-1 and J is TRBJ1-2; TRBD1 matches at 7 bases. CDR3 size: 14 residues. V shed 5 bases and J 8 bases; nucleotides not matched to a gene: 12. Germline V gene lookup returns CDR1 SGHRS and CDR2 YFSETQ. CDR3: CASSTEEGARGYTF. CDR3 bases: TGCGCCAGCAGTACTGAAGAGGGGGCGCGGGGCTACACCTTC.

CDR3 coding DNA: TGTGCCAGCACCCCGGGGGGGACAGGGGGCCGGACTTTCTTT. Encoded protein: CASTPGGTGGRTFF. The chain couples TRBV28 to TRBJ1-1; 12 bases agree with TRBD1. V lost 7 bases to trimming and J lost 12 bases; unmatched junction nucleotides: 12. The CDR3 length is 14 residues. Germline loops: CDR1 MDHEN, CDR2 SYDVKM.

This clone occurred once. The V and J genes are TRBV29-1 and TRBJ2-5; 13 bases are a match to TRBD2. Germline V gene data show CDR1 as SQVTM and CDR2 as ANQGSEA. This CDR3 is 13 amino acids long. V shed 6 bases and J 6 bases; nucleotides not matched to a gene: 4. CDR3 sequence: CSVSGLAGKTQYF. CDR3 coding DNA: TGCAGCGTCTCGGGACTAGCGGGAAAGACCCAGTACTTC.

The sample holds one count of this clone. Sequence at one end of the junction differs from germline and may be a read error. V is TRBV7-9 and J is TRBJ2-5; maybe TRBD2 (5 bases). Germline V gene sequence: CDR1 SEHNR, CDR2 FQNEAQ (reference sequence). The CDR3 loop spans 14 amino acids. CDR3: CSSSLALEQETQYF. The CDR3 DNA reads as TGTTCCAGCAGCTTAGCGCTAGAACAAGAGACCCAGTACTTC.

The J gene is TRBJ2-2, the V gene TRBV6-4; 7 bases are shared with TRBD1. The CDR3 length is 14 residues. The germline gives CDR1 MRHNA, CDR2 SNTAGT. V lost 5 bases and J lost 3; bases outside the gene matches: 3. The DNA for the CDR3 is TGTGCCAGCAGTATACAGGGGTACACCGGGGAGCTGTTTTTT. Translated, it gives CASSIQGYTGELFF.

The rearrangement links TRBV28 to TRBJ1-2, with TRBD1 matching 7 bases. This CDR3 spans 13 amino acids. Germline V gene lookup returns CDR1 MDHEN and CDR2 SYDVKM. V lost 4 bases and J lost 9; bases outside the gene matches: 8. Written as DNA, the CDR3 is TGTGCCAGCAGTTGGGGGACAGAGAGAAGCTACACCTTC. It is translated as CASSWGTERSYTF.

This chain links TRBV5-1 with TRBJ1-4, with D unresolved. Germline V gene lookup returns CDR1 SGHRS and CDR2 YFSETQ. Between the trimmed V and J ends, which lost 10 bases and 4 bases, there was a span of 17 bases. This CDR3 is built from 14 residues. The CDR3 bases are TGCGCCCTCCCTGAGGCGGGCAGTAATGAAAAACTGTTTTTT. Protein sequence: CALPEAGSNEKLFF.

The count of this clone is one. The CDR3 loop is CATSSTRTNSYNEQFF. The CDR3 coding sequence is TGTGCCACCAGCTCAACAAGGACTAACTCCTACAATGAGCAGTTCTTC. J is TRBJ2-1 and V is TRBV15; a weak D match, TRBD2 (6 bases). Germline V gene data show CDR1 as LNHNV and CDR2 as YYDKDF (reference sequence). The CDR3 spans 16 residues. V lost 5 bases and J lost 0, with 14 bases in between.

This clone was seen a few times. The chain joins TRBV9 to TRBJ2-2; D is uncertain. The CDR3 length is 12 residues. Germline CDR1 and CDR2: SGDLS and YYNGEE. The ends were cut back, 4 bases at V and 2 bases at J, with 3 bases in the middle. The CDR3 DNA follows: TGTGCCAGCAGCCTCAACACCGGGGAGCTGTTTTTT. Translated, it gives CASSLNTGELFF.

The chain uses TRBV7-9 and TRBJ2-3; the D is unclear. The CDR3 consists of 15 residues. CDR1 SEHNR and CDR2 FQNEAQ come from the germline V gene (reference sequence). V was clipped by 4 bases and J by 0 bases, with 11 bases between them. CDR3 in amino acids: CASSSLRLSTDTQYF. The CDR3 DNA is TGTGCCAGCAGCTCCTTGAGGTTAAGCACAGATACGCAGTATTTT.

The DNA for the CDR3 is TGTGCCAGCAGCCAAGCGGCAGGAGGGTACAATGAGCAGTTCTTC. Its translation: CASSQAAGGYNEQFF. The chain joins TRBV14 to TRBJ2-1; D is possibly TRBD2 (6 bases). Per the germline V gene, CDR1 is SGHDN and CDR2 is FVKESK. This CDR3 has 15 residues. Trimming left V 1 base short and J 4 bases short, with 11 bases between.

A single count supports this clone. The chain is built from TRBV5-8 and TRBJ1-2; TRBD1 matches 8 bases. CDR3 length: 15 amino acids. Trimming at V came to 0 bases and at J to 3 bases, leaving 4 bases not matched to a gene. Germline CDR1 and CDR2: SGHTS and YDEGEE. The CDR3 reads CASSLADRGDYGYTF. The CDR3 nucleotides read TGTGCCAGCAGCTTGGCCGACAGGGGAGACTATGGCTACACCTTC.

This clone has more than one count but fewer than ten. The rearrangement links TRBV5-1 to TRBJ2-1; 10 bases map to TRBD2. The germline gives CDR1 SGHRS, CDR2 YFSETQ. The CDR3 consists of 15 residues. V was pared by 3 bases and J by 4 bases, with 4 bases of the junction left unmatched. The CDR3 sequence is CASSSGLAEYNEQFF. The DNA for the CDR3 is TGCGCCAGCAGCTCCGGACTAGCGGAATACAATGAGCAGTTCTTC.

The rearrangement joins TRBV19 to TRBJ1-5, with D perhaps TRBD1 (6 bases). CDR1 and CDR2 from the germline V gene are LNHDA and SQIVND (reference sequence). The CDR3 consists of 15 residues. Trimming pared 2 bases from V and 4 bases from J, leaving 12 bases between. The CDR3 reads CASSILRGGNQPQHF. For the CDR3, the DNA is TGTGCCAGTAGTATACTAAGGGGGGGAAATCAGCCCCAGCATTTT.

The rearrangement links TRBV28 to TRBJ1-2; a weak D match, TRBD1 (5 bases). The CDR3 is 13 amino acids. The V and J ends lost 6 bases and 4 bases respectively, with 12 bases between them. Germline-derived CDR1 and CDR2 are MDHEN and SYDVKM. CDR3: CASSQGEGYGYTF. In DNA form, the CDR3 reads TGTGCCAGCAGCCAAGGGGAGGGCTATGGCTACACCTTC.

In its sample, this clone was seen a few times. This chain uses TRBV5-4 with TRBJ2-2; no clear D. Trimming cost V 2 bases and J 2 bases, with 4 bases left between them. This CDR3 region has 13 residues. Germline V gene sequence: CDR1 SGHNT, CDR2 YYREEE (reference sequence). DNA for the CDR3: TGTGCCAGCAGCTTACAAAACACCGGGGAGCTGTTTTTT. Its translation: CASSLQNTGELFF. The full variable domain, completed using reference TRBV5-4 and TRBJ2-2, is ETGVTQSPTHLIKTRGQQVTLRCSSQSGHNTVSWYQQALGQGPQFIFQYYREEENGRGNFPPRFSGLQFPNYSSELNVNALELDDSALYLCASSLQNTGELFFGEGSRLTVL.

This clone was observed a few times. The chain is built from TRBV30 and TRBJ1-3; the D is unclear. Trimming shortened V by 2 bases and J by 2 bases, and 10 bases separated the two germline ends. The CDR3 runs 14 residues. The V gene's germline CDR1 is GTSNPN and CDR2 SVGIG (reference sequence). The DNA of the CDR3 is TGTGCCTGGAGTCCGGGGAACGCTGGAAACACCATATATTTT. Translated: CAWSPGNAGNTIYF.

The gene calls are TRBV27 and TRBJ2-1; 8 bases map to TRBD2. Germline CDR1 reads MNHEY; CDR2 reads SMNVEV (reference sequence). The CDR3 loop spans 13 amino acids. Trimming removed 7 bases from V and 9 bases from J; junction bases left unmatched: 8. The CDR3, as DNA: TGTGCCAGCAAATCAGCGGGAGTTGTTGAGCAGTTCTTC. Translation: CASKSAGVVEQFF.

The V and J genes are TRBV7-9 and TRBJ1-1, with D possibly TRBD1 on 6 matching bases. Germline V gives CDR1 SEHNR, CDR2 FQNEAQ (reference sequence). The CDR3 is 14 residues long. V lost 5 bases and J lost 2, with 12 bases in between. The CDR3 DNA is TGTGCCAGCAGCAATACAGGGTTAAACACTGAAGCTTTCTTT. Protein product: CASSNTGLNTEAFF.

The chain employs TRBV11-2 and TRBJ1-4; maybe TRBD1 (6 bases). The V end lost 2 bases, the J end lost 5 bases, and 9 bases lay between the germline ends. The CDR3 sequence is 14 residues long. CDR1 is SGHAT and CDR2 is FQNNGV in the germline V gene. The CDR3 spells CASSLNRVNEKLFF. CDR3 nucleotides: TGTGCCAGCAGCTTAAACAGGGTGAATGAAAAACTGTTTTTT.

V gene TRBV2 combines with J gene TRBJ2-4; 8 nucleotides agree with TRBD2. Germline-derived CDR1 and CDR2 are SNHLY and FYNNEI. V lost 6 bases, J lost 4 bases, and 17 bases stayed unmatched. The CDR3 totals 18 residues. For the CDR3, the DNA is TGTGCCAGCAGGGCTGGTCCCCTCCCCGGGACTAGAAAAAACATTCAGTACTTC. Amino acid sequence: CASRAGPLPGTRKNIQYF.